This TCR beta chain derives from a study of T cell repertoires in cytomegalovirus infection. Study information: Recently described HLA-C-restricted plus well-studied HLA-B-restricted CMV epitopes were used. Public TCR beta signature analysis indicated the presence of both CMV infection and matching HLA type.

MiXCR, applied by TCRdb to the reads, yields one record per CDR3 protein. Here the sample spans approximately 910,000 distinct CDR3 sequences, roughly 30% being singletons. Points from the study as a whole: Cumulative public TCR beta family frequency identified carriers of CMV plus the relevant HLA. Predominance within the ex vivo response was attributable to HLA-C-restricted CMV-specific TCR beta clonotypes.

This clonotype was observed a few times. The target antigen is unknown. Unmatched junction bases numbered 12, after V lost 5 bases and J lost 2 bases. The CDR3 length is 16 residues. This receptor was taken from a human donor in good health (CMV status not recorded). Some clones in this sample may be carry-over from other donors' samples. The source material was cultured CD8+ T cells from PBMCs, sampled from culture after CMV antigen stimulation. The chain carries TRBV12-3 or TRBV12-4 and TRBJ2-7, with 7 positions matching TRBD2. CDR3 sequence (DNA): TGTGCCAGCAGTCCCCCGCCCGGCGGGGGAACCTACGAGCAGTACTTC. Its translation: CASSPPPGGGTYEQYF.